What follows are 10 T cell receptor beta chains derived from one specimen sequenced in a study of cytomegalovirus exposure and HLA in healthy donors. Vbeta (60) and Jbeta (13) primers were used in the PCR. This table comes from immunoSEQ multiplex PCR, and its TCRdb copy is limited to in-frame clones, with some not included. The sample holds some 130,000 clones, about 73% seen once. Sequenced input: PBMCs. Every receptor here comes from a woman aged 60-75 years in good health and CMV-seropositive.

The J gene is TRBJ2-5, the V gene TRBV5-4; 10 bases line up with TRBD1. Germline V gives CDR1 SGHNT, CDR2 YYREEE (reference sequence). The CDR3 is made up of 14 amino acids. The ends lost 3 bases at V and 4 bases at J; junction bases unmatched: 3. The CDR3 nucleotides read TGTGCCAGCAGCTCCGGACAGGGGGGAGAGACCCAGTACTTC. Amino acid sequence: CASSSGQGGETQYF. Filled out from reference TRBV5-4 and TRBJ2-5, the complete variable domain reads ETGVTQSPTHLIKTRGQQVTLRCSSQSGHNTVSWYQQALGQGPQFIFQYYREEENGRGNFPPRFSGLQFPNYSSELNVNALELDDSALYLCASSSGQGGETQYFGPGTRLLVL.

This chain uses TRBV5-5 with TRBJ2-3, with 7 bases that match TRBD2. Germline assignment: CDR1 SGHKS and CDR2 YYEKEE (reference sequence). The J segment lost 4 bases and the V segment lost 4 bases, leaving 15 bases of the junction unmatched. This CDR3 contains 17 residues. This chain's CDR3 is CASSLSMGGFRADTQYF. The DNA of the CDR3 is TGTGCCAGCAGCCTCTCCATGGGGGGGTTTCGTGCAGATACGCAGTATTTT.

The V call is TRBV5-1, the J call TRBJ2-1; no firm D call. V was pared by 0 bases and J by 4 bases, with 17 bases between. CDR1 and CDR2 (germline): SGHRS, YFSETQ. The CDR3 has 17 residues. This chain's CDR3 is CASSLVTPRGKYNEQFF. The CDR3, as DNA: TGCGCCAGCAGCTTGGTAACGCCTAGAGGTAAGTACAATGAGCAGTTCTTC.

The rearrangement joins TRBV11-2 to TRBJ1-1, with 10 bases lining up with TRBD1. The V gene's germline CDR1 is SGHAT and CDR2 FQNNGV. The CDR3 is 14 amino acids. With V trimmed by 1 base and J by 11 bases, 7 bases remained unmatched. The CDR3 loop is CASSLGTGGVGAFF. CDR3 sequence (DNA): TGTGCCAGCAGCTTAGGGACAGGGGGAGTGGGGGCTTTCTTT.

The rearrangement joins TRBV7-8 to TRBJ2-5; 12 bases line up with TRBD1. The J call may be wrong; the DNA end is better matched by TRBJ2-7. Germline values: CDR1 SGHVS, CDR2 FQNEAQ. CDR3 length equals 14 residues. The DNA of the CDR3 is TGTGCCACATTAAGGGACAGGGGGCTCTACGAGCAGTACTTC. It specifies CATLRDRGLYEQYF.

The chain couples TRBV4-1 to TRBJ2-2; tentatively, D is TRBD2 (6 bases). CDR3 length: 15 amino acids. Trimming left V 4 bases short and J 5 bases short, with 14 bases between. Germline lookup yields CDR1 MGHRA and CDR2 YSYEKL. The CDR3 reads CASSLQYGGTGELFF. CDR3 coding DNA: TGCGCCAGCAGCCTCCAGTATGGGGGGACCGGGGAGCTGTTTTTT.

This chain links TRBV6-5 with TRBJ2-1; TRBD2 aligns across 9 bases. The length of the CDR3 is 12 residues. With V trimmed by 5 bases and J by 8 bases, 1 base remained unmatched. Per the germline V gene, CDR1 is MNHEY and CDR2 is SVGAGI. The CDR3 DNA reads TGTGCCAGCAGTCGGACTAGCGATGAGCAGTTCTTC. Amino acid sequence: CASSRTSDEQFF.

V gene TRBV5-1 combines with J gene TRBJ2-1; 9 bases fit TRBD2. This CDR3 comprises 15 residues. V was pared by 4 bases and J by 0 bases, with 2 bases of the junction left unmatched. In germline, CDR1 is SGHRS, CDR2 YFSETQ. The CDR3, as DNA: TGCGCCAGCAGCGCACTAGCGGGCTCCTACAATGAGCAGTTCTTC. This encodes CASSALAGSYNEQFF.

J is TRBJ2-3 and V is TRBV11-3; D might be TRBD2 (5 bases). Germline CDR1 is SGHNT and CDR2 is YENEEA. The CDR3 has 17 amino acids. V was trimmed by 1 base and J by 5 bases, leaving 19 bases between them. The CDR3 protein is CASSLGGSGPLGDTQYF. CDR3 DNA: TGTGCCAGCAGCTTAGGAGGGTCCGGGCCCCTTGGAGATACGCAGTATTTT.

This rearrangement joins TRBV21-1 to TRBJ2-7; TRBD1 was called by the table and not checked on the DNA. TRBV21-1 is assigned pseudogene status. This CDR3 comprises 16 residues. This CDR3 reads CASSPSPDRKEYEQYF. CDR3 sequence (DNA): TGTGCCAGCAGCCCCTCTCCTGACAGGAAAGAATACGAGCAGTACTTC.